Listed below are T cell receptor beta chains from one sample, sequenced in a study of regulatory T cells in long-lasting Graves disease. TCRdb ran MiXCR on the multiplex PCR reads and lists one entry per CDR3 protein. Found here are 520,000 or so distinct CDR3 sequences, around 13% of them singletons; the top ten hold 8% to 10%. This sample was also put to use in a study of T cells in Graves' hyperthyroidism and ophthalmopathy.

The sequencing here drew on peripheral blood mononuclear cells (PBMCs), taken at new diagnosis, from a patient treated with antithyroid drugs. Source of these receptors: a woman aged 25 to 39 with Graves disease. Both conserved end residues are part of each CDR3. D genes are given only for firm matches. Only some rows state a clone size, as once, few, many or a class for expanded clones.

>NA|NA|TRBJ2-3|TRBV5-5
CASTPGGISTDTQYF
TGTGCCAGCACTCCCGGGGGTATTAGCACAGATACGCAGTATTTT
>NA|NA|TRBJ2-7|TRBV28
CASSLPLTYEQYF
TGTGCCAGCAGTTTGCCCCTAACCTACGAGCAGTACTTC
>NA|many|TRBJ2-1|TRBV3-1
CASSQDTGVREQFF
TGTGCCAGCAGCCAAGATACCGGAGTTCGGGAGCAGTTCTTC
>NA|many|TRBJ2-7|TRBV28
CASDGRGYPGQYF
TGTGCCAGTGACGGCAGGGGCTACCCCGGGCAGTACTTC
>NA|many|TRBJ1-1|TRBV19
CASRGDSLPTEAFF
TGTGCCAGTAGGGGAGACAGCCTTCCTACTGAAGCTTTCTTT
>TRBD2|few|TRBJ2-7|TRBV14
CASSRLAGNSYEQYF
TGTGCCAGCAGCCGACTAGCGGGAAACTCCTACGAGCAGTACTTC
>NA|NA|TRBJ2-2|TRBV18
CASSSYRVDTGELFF
TGTGCCAGCTCATCTTACAGGGTGGATACCGGGGAGCTGTTTTTT
>NA|few|TRBJ1-3|TRBV29-1
CSVVKSSGNTIYF
TGCAGCGTTGTGAAGAGCTCTGGAAACACCATATATTTT
>NA|NA|TRBJ1-2|TRBV4-1
CASSQVLRDRLGGYTF
TGCGCCAGCAGCCAAGTTTTGAGGGATCGGTTGGGGGGCTACACCTTC
>NA|many|TRBJ2-6|TRBV6-5
CASSSGVGTGANVLTF
TGTGCCAGCAGTTCCGGGGTGGGAACTGGGGCCAACGTCCTGACTTTC
>TRBD2|many|TRBJ2-1|TRBV5-6
CASSYGTSDYNEQFF
TGTGCCAGCAGCTACGGGACTAGCGACTACAATGAGCAGTTCTTC
>NA|many|TRBJ2-7|TRBV7-9
CASSLTSGDEQYF
TGTGCCAGCAGCCTCACTTCGGGGGACGAGCAGTACTTC
>NA|many|TRBJ2-3|TRBV6-5
CASSYLDTDTQYF
TGTGCCAGCAGTTACTTGGACACAGATACGCAGTATTTT
>NA|NA|TRBJ1-6|TRBV20-1
CSARGTLKAGSPLHF
TGCAGTGCTAGAGGGACTCTAAAAGCGGGATCACCCCTCCACTTT
>NA|NA|TRBJ1-6|TRBV6-2/TRBV6-3
CASSYQGYNSPLHF
TGTGCCAGCAGTTACCAGGGGTATAATTCACCCCTCCACTTT
>TRBD1|many|TRBJ1-5|TRBV7-3
CASSVPRNRGYSNQPQHF
TGTGCCAGCAGCGTACCCCGAAACAGGGGCTATAGCAATCAGCCCCAGCATTTT
>NA|many|TRBJ1-6|TRBV6-5
CASSYSVWGSVSPLHF
TGTGCCAGCAGTTACTCGGTCTGGGGTTCGGTCTCACCCCTCCACTTT
>NA|few|TRBJ1-3|TRBV7-8
CASTSMAGNTIYF
TGTGCCAGCACTTCGATGGCCGGAAACACCATATATTTT
>NA|NA|TRBJ1-2|TRBV6-1
CASSPDPDSIRRGYTF
TGTGCCAGCAGTCCCGACCCGGACAGTATACGAAGGGGCTACACCTTC
>NA|NA|TRBJ1-2|TRBV30
CAWSSPRLVLYGYTF
TGTGCCTGGAGTTCCCCGCGGCTAGTTCTATATGGCTACACCTTC
>NA|many|TRBJ2-7|TRBV18
CASSPGRDISYEQYF
TGTGCCAGCTCACCAGGGCGGGACATCTCCTACGAGCAGTACTTC
>NA|many|TRBJ2-7|TRBV28
CASSSPSALSYEQYF
TGTGCCAGCAGTTCCCCTAGCGCCCTCTCCTACGAGCAGTACTTC
>NA|many|TRBJ2-1|TRBV11-1
CASSPRRRDNEQFF
TGTGCCAGCAGCCCGAGAAGAAGGGACAATGAGCAGTTCTTC
>TRBD1|NA|TRBJ2-1|TRBV24-1
CATSDYPPGQFQFF
TGTGCCACCAGTGATTATCCTCCGGGACAGTTCCAGTTCTTC
>TRBD2|many|TRBJ2-1|TRBV2
CATHQGLAVYNEQFF
TGTGCCACCCATCAGGGACTAGCGGTCTACAATGAGCAGTTCTTC
>NA|NA|TRBJ2-4|TRBV28
CASSFSGSTAKNIQYF
TGTGCCAGCAGTTTCTCAGGGTCCACCGCCAAAAACATTCAGTACTTC
>NA|few|TRBJ2-6|TRBV19
CASSILPPGQSGANVLTF
TGTGCCAGTAGTATTCTTCCGCCTGGACAATCTGGGGCCAACGTCCTGACTTTC
>NA|many|TRBJ2-1|TRBV2
CASSRQEYNEQFF
TGTGCCAGCAGCAGACAGGAATACAATGAGCAGTTCTTC
>NA|many|TRBJ1-2|TRBV18
CASSPPSRAVYGYTF
TGTGCCAGCTCACCCCCGTCGAGGGCGGTCTATGGCTACACCTTC
>TRBD1|many|TRBJ1-2|TRBV18
CASSPLTGGAGGYTF
TGTGCCAGCTCACCCCTGACAGGGGGCGCGGGTGGCTACACCTTC
>NA|NA|TRBJ2-1|TRBV29-1
CSVVSPGRIYNEQFF
TGCAGCGTTGTTTCTCCGGGACGTATCTACAATGAGCAGTTCTTC
>TRBD1|many|TRBJ2-7|TRBV20-1
CSASRNRGISEQYF
TGCAGTGCCAGCCGAAACAGGGGCATCAGCGAGCAGTACTTC
>NA|many|TRBJ1-6|TRBV5-1
CASSSLAGNSPLHF
TGCGCCAGCAGCTCTCTGGCAGGGAATTCACCCCTCCACTTT
>NA|NA|TRBJ2-7|TRBV5-1
CASSRGGGAFYEQYF
TGCGCCAGCAGCCGAGGGGGGGGGGCGTTCTACGAGCAGTACTTC
>TRBD2|many|TRBJ2-1|TRBV6-2/TRBV6-3
CASSQGTSGRNEQFF
TGTGCCAGCAGTCAAGGGACTAGCGGGAGGAATGAGCAGTTCTTC
>NA|many|TRBJ2-7|TRBV5-6
CASGEGALGYEQYF
TGTGCCAGCGGCGAGGGTGCCCTCGGATACGAGCAGTACTTC
>NA|many|TRBJ2-1|TRBV30
CAFTRMARGGEQFF
TGTGCCTTCACCCGCATGGCTCGAGGGGGGGAGCAGTTCTTC
>TRBD2|NA|TRBJ2-7|TRBV7-9
CASSRQKMGLAGVYEQYF
TGTGCCAGCAGTCGACAAAAAATGGGACTAGCGGGAGTCTACGAGCAGTACTTC
>NA|many|TRBJ1-2|TRBV20-1
CSARALDSYYGYTF
TGCAGTGCTAGAGCTCTAGACAGCTACTATGGCTACACCTTC
>NA|NA|TRBJ2-1|TRBV7-7
CASSTDPYNEQFF
TGTGCTAGCAGCACGGACCCGTACAATGAGCAGTTCTTC
>NA|many|TRBJ1-1|TRBV20-1
CSASRNRPNTEAFF
TGCAGTGCTAGTCGGAACAGGCCAAACACTGAAGCTTTCTTT
>NA|many|TRBJ2-3|TRBV2
CASSPQTAYTDTQYF
TGTGCCAGCAGTCCTCAGACAGCTTACACAGATACGCAGTATTTT